What follows describes a single TCR beta chain. This entry belongs to a study of blood T cell repertoires in COVID-19. Study-level background: Spain, Italy and the United States supplied samples that represented acute and convalescent COVID-19. Sources were T cells, B-cell-depleted T cells, or PBMCs; the material itself was cDNA or gDNA.

Per the original methods: For nucleated cells, counts were estimated from reference gene primer amplification. Some clones are missing from TCRdb's copy, which holds only in-frame ones; the method was immunoSEQ multiplex PCR. V and J calls plus clone size are reproduced from that table; the DNA served to infer D and trimming. The sample has roughly 190,000 clones, less than 95% seen once; the top ten hold about 0.76%. The CDR3 sequence is 15 residues long. V was clipped by 4 bases and J by 9 bases, with 16 bases between them. CDR1 and CDR2 (germline): MGHDK, SYGVNS. The sample consisted of peripheral blood. The receptor comes from a man aged 25-45 years with COVID-19, enrolled during active disease. The genes are TRBV25-1 and TRBJ1-6, with D perhaps matching TRBD1 (6 bases). The CDR3 sequence is CASSVGGKPSSPLHF. In DNA, the CDR3 is TGTGCCAGCAGTGTTGGGGGCAAACCGAGTTCACCCCTCCACTTT.